The clone carrying this TCR beta chain was found a few times. Its antigen is unidentified. TCRdb analysed the reads with MiXCR anew, one entry per CDR3 protein. The data show approximately 990,000 distinct CDR3 sequences, with under 40% seen just once and around 15% held by the top ten. The sample belongs to a study of T cell repertoires in cytomegalovirus infection. Whole-study findings and limits: Ex vivo, HLA-C-restricted CMV-specific TCR beta clonotypes prevailed over the rest of the response.

This TCR derives from a human donor in good health (CMV status not recorded). Some clones in this sample may be carry-over from other donors' samples. The sample was cultured CD8+ T cells from PBMCs, taken from culture after CMV antigen stimulation.

The CDR3 sequence is CASSVYLTGELFF. CDR3 bases: TGTGCCAGCAGCGTTTACTTGACCGGGGAGCTGTTTTTT. The chain recombines TRBV7-9 with TRBJ2-2, with unresolved D. Germline CDR1 and CDR2: SEHNR and FQNEAQ (reference sequence). The CDR3 length is 13 residues. Trimming cost V 5 bases and J 5 bases, with 9 bases left between them.